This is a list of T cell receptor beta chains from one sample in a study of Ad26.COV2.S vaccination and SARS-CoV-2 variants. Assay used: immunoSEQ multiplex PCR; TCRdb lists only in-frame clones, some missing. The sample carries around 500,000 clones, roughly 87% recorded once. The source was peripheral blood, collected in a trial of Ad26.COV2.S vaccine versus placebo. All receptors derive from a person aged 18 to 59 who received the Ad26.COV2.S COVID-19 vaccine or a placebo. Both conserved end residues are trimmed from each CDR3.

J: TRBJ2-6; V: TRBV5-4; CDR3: ASSRQITGANVLT
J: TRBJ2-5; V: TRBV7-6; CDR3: ASSPFTPVGGSVTQY
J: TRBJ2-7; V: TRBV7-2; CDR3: ASSLEAGGISYEQY
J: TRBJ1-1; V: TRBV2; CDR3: ASRDRVFTEAF
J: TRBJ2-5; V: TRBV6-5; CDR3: ASSYLGLKETQY
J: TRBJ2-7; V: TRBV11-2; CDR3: ASRFSGTSYEQY
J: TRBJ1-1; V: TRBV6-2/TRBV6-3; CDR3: ASSKTGSLSTEAF
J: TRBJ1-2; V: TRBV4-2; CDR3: ASSQVGESYGYT
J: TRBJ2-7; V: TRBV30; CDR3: AWAGTSFSEQY
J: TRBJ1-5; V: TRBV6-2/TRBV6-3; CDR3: ASSYSMANQPQH
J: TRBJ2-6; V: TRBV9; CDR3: ASSVRPIPLSGANVLT
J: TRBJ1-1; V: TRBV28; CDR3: ASQVPVYGGTEAF
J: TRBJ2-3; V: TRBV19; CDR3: ASRGTSGRASDTQY
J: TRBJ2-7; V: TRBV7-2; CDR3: ASTQGAEQY
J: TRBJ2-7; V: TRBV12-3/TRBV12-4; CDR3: ASSLRRREQY
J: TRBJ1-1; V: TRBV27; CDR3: ASSSPFGGTEAF
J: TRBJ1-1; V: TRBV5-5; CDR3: ASSRIGGNTEAF
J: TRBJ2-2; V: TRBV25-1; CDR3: ASSGAGPNTGELF
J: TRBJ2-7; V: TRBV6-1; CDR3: ASREAYEQY
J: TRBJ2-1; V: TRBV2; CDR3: ASSEAPGTQYEQF
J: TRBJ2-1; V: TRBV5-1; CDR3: ASSGNRGFIGEQF
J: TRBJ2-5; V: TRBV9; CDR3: ASSVSGSGETQY
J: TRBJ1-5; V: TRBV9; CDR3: ASSVGTGNQPQH
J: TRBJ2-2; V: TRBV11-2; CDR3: ASSTAGQGLGELF
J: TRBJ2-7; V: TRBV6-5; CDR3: ASMGRDRAGYEQY
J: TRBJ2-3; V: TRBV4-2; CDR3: ASSQDRAGRPDTQY
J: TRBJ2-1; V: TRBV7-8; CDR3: ASSQNREQF
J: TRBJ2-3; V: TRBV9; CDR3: ASSVRREESTDTQY
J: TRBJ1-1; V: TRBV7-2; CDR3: ASSRGNTEAF
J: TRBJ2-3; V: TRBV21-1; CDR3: ASSKRLAGSQGTQY